A single sample gave rise to the 23 T cell receptor beta chains below, sequenced in a study of blood T cell repertoires in COVID-19. Repertoires were generated with immunoSEQ multiplex PCR, while TCRdb's copy carries only in-frame clones and drops some. The sample shows around 200,000 clones, 86% of them seen only once. The source material was peripheral blood. The receptor set was obtained from a man between 65 and 85 years old with active or convalescent COVID-19.

V gene TRBV18 combines with J gene TRBJ2-7, with D maybe TRBD2 (5 bases). Trimming stripped 2 bases from V and 4 bases from J, with 15 bases between. Germline V gene lookup returns CDR1 KGHSH and CDR2 LQKENI. The CDR3 is 15 residues long. DNA for the CDR3: TGTGCCAGCTCACCAGTAACGCGGGCACTTTACGAGCAGTACTTC. This sequence encodes CASSPVTRALYEQYF.

The CDR3, as DNA: TGCGCCAGCAGCCAAACAGGGAACACCGGGGAGCTGTTTTTT. Protein product: CASSQTGNTGELFF. The chain has TRBV5-1 and TRBJ2-2; TRBD1 is a possible D gene (5 bases). Germline V CDR1 and CDR2: SGHRS, YFSETQ. The CDR3 has 14 residues. V shed 4 bases and J shed 1 base, with 8 bases lying between them.

This sequence joins TRBV6-5 and TRBJ1-5, with TRBD1 matching 7 bases. The V gene end was trimmed by 6 bases and the J gene end by 5 bases; junction bases not matched to a gene: 7. CDR3 length: 14 amino acids. Germline V lookup: CDR1 MNHEY, CDR2 SVGAGI. CDR3 region: CASSRQGPYQPQHF. CDR3 sequence (DNA): TGTGCCAGCAGCAGACAGGGACCATATCAGCCCCAGCATTTT.

This chain joins TRBV19 and TRBJ2-1, with TRBD2 matching 8 bases. The germline gives CDR1 LNHDA, CDR2 SQIVND (reference sequence). This CDR3 comprises 15 residues. After removal of 5 bases from V and 7 bases from J, the junction contained 10 bases not matched to a gene. The CDR3 sequence is CASSSGLGVLNEQFF. The CDR3 region has the DNA TGTGCCAGTAGTTCGGGACTAGGGGTTTTAAATGAGCAGTTCTTC. Combining the CDR3 with reference TRBV19 and TRBJ2-1 gives the whole variable domain DGGITQSPKYLFRKEGQNVTLSCEQNLNHDAMYWYRQDPGQGLRLIYYSQIVNDFQKGDIAEGYSVSREKKESFPLTVTSAQKNPTAFYLCASSSGLGVLNEQFFGPGTRLTVL.

This sequence joins TRBV6-5 and TRBJ1-2, with D possibly matching TRBD1 (5 bases). Germline V gene data show CDR1 as MNHEY and CDR2 as SVGAGI. The CDR3 spans 12 residues. V lost 11 bases and J lost 0, with 10 bases in between. The DNA of the CDR3 is TGTGCCTGGGGGGGAGCTAACTATGGCTACACCTTC. It encodes CAWGGANYGYTF.

This rearrangement joins TRBV25-1 to TRBJ1-2; 8 positions match TRBD1. CDR1 is MGHDK and CDR2 is SYGVNS in the germline V gene. The CDR3 has 16 residues. The V gene end was trimmed by 1 base and the J gene end by 4 bases; junction bases not matched to a gene: 8. This CDR3 reads CASSEFPQGELYGYTF. Here the CDR3 DNA reads TGTGCCAGCAGTGAATTCCCACAGGGGGAGCTCTATGGCTACACCTTC.

The J gene is TRBJ2-1, the V gene TRBV13; D may be TRBD1 (6 bases). The ends were cut back, 1 base at V and 5 bases at J, with 12 bases in the middle. This CDR3 is 15 amino acids long. The germline V gene encodes CDR1 PRHDT and CDR2 FYEKMQ (reference sequence). The CDR3 nucleotides read TGTGCCAGCAGCTTAGCGTACAGGGCTGACAATGAGCAGTTCTTC. Amino acids: CASSLAYRADNEQFF.

CDR3 nucleotide sequence: TGTGCCAGCAGTTATGTTATAGGGACAGGGGGTTCACCCCTCCACTTT. Its translation is CASSYVIGTGGSPLHF. The chain joins TRBV6-5 to TRBJ1-6, with 11 bases identical to TRBD1. Germline V lookup: CDR1 MNHEY, CDR2 SVGAGI. The CDR3 has 16 residues. V was clipped by 3 bases and J by 9 bases; unmatched bases: 7.

The V call is TRBV10-3, the J call TRBJ1-4; no clear D gene. The CDR3 runs to 13 residues. With 7 bases removed from V and 5 bases from J, the gap between germline ends came to 11 bases. The germline V gene has CDR1 ENHRY and CDR2 SYGVKD. Here the CDR3 DNA reads TGTGCCATCAAGGACCCGGGGAATGAAAAACTGTTTTTT. It encodes CAIKDPGNEKLFF.

This clone was seen just once. The chain recombines TRBV3-1 (or the pseudogene TRBV3-2) with TRBJ2-7; D unclear. V lost 4 bases and J lost 2, with 12 bases in between. Germline CDR1 reads LGHDT; CDR2 reads YNNKEL (reference sequence). The CDR3 consists of 14 residues. CDR3 DNA: TGTGCCAGCAGCCCCCACGGAGCGACCTACGAGCAGTACTTC. Protein product: CASSPHGATYEQYF.

The chain links TRBV19 to TRBJ1-5; tentatively, D is TRBD1 (6 bases). The CDR3 spans 15 residues. Germline lookup yields CDR1 LNHDA and CDR2 SQIVND (reference sequence). Trimming took off 1 base at V and 6 bases at J, with 13 bases between the two ends. DNA for the CDR3: TGTGCCAGTAGTATAGGACAGGTTCAGGGTCAGCCCCAGCATTTT. This gives the protein CASSIGQVQGQPQHF.

This rearrangement joins TRBV18 to TRBJ1-6; tentative D call: TRBD1 (5 bases). The germline V gene has CDR1 KGHSH and CDR2 LQKENI. V lost 6 bases to trimming and J lost 0 bases, with 12 bases between them. The CDR3 loop spans 16 amino acids. The CDR3 DNA reads as TGTGCCAGCTCCCTCCGGGGGACCTCCTATAATTCACCCCTCCACTTT. Protein sequence: CASSLRGTSYNSPLHF.

The V gene is TRBV9, the J gene TRBJ2-5; TRBD2 matches at 8 bases. From germline, CDR1 is SGDLS and CDR2 YYNGEE. The CDR3 has 15 residues. Losses at the gene ends were 3 bases for V and 1 base for J; bases not matched to a gene: 5. CDR3 region: CASSARGGLQETQYF. CDR3 nucleotide sequence: TGTGCCAGCAGCGCCCGGGGGGGACTCCAAGAGACCCAGTACTTC. The whole variable domain, filled in from reference TRBV9 and TRBJ2-5, reads DSGVTQTPKHLITATGQRVTLRCSPRSGDLSVYWYQQSLDQGLQFLIQYYNGEERAKGNILERFSAQQFPDLHSELNLSSLELGDSALYFCASSARGGLQETQYFGPGTRLLVL.

The chain is built from TRBV4-3 and TRBJ1-2; 8 positions agree with TRBD1. V was clipped by 4 bases and J by 4 bases; unmatched bases: 8. CDR1 LGHNA and CDR2 YSLEER come from the germline V gene. The CDR3 is 15 residues long. The CDR3 sequence is CASSLGTGRSYGYTF. As DNA, the CDR3 is TGCGCCAGCAGCCTGGGGACAGGCCGAAGCTATGGCTACACCTTC.

This chain joins TRBV27 and TRBJ2-5, with 13 positions matching TRBD2. Germline lookup yields CDR1 MNHEY and CDR2 SMNVEV (reference sequence). The CDR3 has 15 residues. V lost 5 bases and J lost 4; bases outside the gene matches: 4. This CDR3 is CASSPGLAGRETQYF. The CDR3 DNA reads TGTGCCAGCAGTCCGGGACTAGCGGGAAGAGAGACCCAGTACTTC.

This chain connects TRBV13 to TRBJ2-2; TRBD2 might be the D (5 bases). Per germline, CDR1 PRHDT and CDR2 FYEKMQ (reference sequence). Trimming left V 5 bases short and J 3 bases short, with 13 bases between. The CDR3 totals 15 residues. CDR3 amino acids: CASSPIEGDTGELFF. The CDR3 coding sequence is TGTGCCAGCAGCCCCATAGAGGGCGACACCGGGGAGCTGTTTTTT.

This clone has just a few counts. The identical CDR3 is also encoded by other nucleotide sequences in the sample. J is TRBJ2-5 and V is TRBV7-2; 14 bases fit TRBD2. The CDR3 loop spans 16 amino acids. Germline loops: CDR1 SGHTA, CDR2 FQGNSA. V lost 4 bases, J lost 5 bases, and 6 bases stayed unmatched. The CDR3 DNA follows: TGTGCCAGCAGCTCCCCGGGACTAGCGGGAGAGGAGACCCAGTACTTC. It is translated as CASSSPGLAGEETQYF. Using reference TRBV7-2 and TRBJ2-5 for the parts outside the CDR3, the full variable domain is GAGVSQSPSNKVTEKGKDVELRCDPISGHTALYWYRQSLGQGLEFLIYFQGNSAPDKSGLPSDRFSAERTGGSVSTLTIQRTQQEDSAVYLCASSSPGLAGEETQYFGPGTRLLVL.

The rearrangement links TRBV18 to TRBJ1-5; a weak D match, TRBD1 (6 bases). The germline V gene encodes CDR1 KGHSH and CDR2 LQKENI. Trimming removed 3 bases from V and 7 bases from J, with 16 bases in between. The CDR3 spans 15 residues. The CDR3 loop reads CASSPRQASGQPQHF. As DNA, the CDR3 is TGTGCCAGCTCACCCCGACAGGCCTCGGGGCAGCCCCAGCATTTT.

The chain has TRBV15 and TRBJ1-2; no firm D call. CDR3 length: 12 amino acids. V dropped 2 bases and J dropped 8 bases, with 9 bases sitting between them. Germline CDR1 LNHNV, CDR2 YYDKDF (reference sequence). The DNA for the CDR3 is TGTGCCACCAGCAGATCTGGCGGCGGCTACACCTTC. Protein: CATSRSGGGYTF.

This rearrangement joins TRBV5-1 to TRBJ1-1, with 9 bases fitting TRBD1. V lost 4 bases to trimming and J lost 4 bases; unmatched junction nucleotides: 5. The V gene's germline CDR1 is SGHRS and CDR2 YFSETQ. CDR3 length equals 14 residues. The CDR3: CASSQTGGSTEAFF. DNA for the CDR3: TGCGCCAGCAGCCAGACAGGGGGGAGCACTGAAGCTTTCTTT.

This clone has a single count. V gene TRBV27 combines with J gene TRBJ2-2; 7 positions agree with TRBD1. V shed 8 bases and J 4 bases; nucleotides not matched to a gene: 10. In germline, CDR1 is MNHEY, CDR2 SMNVEV (reference sequence). The CDR3 is 15 amino acids. The CDR3 region is CASGPEGAITGELFF. The DNA of the CDR3 is TGTGCCAGCGGTCCTGAGGGGGCCATCACCGGGGAGCTGTTTTTT.

This chain connects TRBV30 to TRBJ2-3, with TRBD1 identical over 7 bases. Losses at the gene ends were 7 bases for V and 1 base for J; bases not matched to a gene: 11. This CDR3 is 15 amino acids long. Germline V gives CDR1 GTSNPN, CDR2 SVGIG (reference sequence). The CDR3 sequence is CAFNKKGTGTDTQYF. CDR3 DNA sequence: TGTGCCTTCAACAAAAAAGGGACAGGCACAGATACGCAGTATTTT.

The rearrangement uses TRBV2 and TRBJ2-5; TRBD1 aligns across 7 bases. V trimming: 3 bases; J trimming: 1 base; junction bases outside the gene matches: 2. Germline CDR1 SNHLY, CDR2 FYNNEI. The CDR3 runs 14 residues. CDR3 nucleotide sequence: TGTGCCAGCAGTGATCGGACAGGCCAAGAGACCCAGTACTTC. Its protein is CASSDRTGQETQYF.